Each of the 6 T cell receptor beta chains below was sequenced from the same sample in a study of blood T cell repertoires in COVID-19. Clones were sequenced by immunoSEQ multiplex PCR, and TCRdb holds only the in-frame ones, with some missing. The data contain 150,000 to 200,000 clones, about nine tenths of them singletons. The sequencing input was peripheral blood. Receptor source: a man aged 55-75 years with active or convalescent COVID-19.

The chain has TRBV5-1 and TRBJ1-2; D gene ambiguous. Trimming left V 4 bases short and J 1 base short, with 14 bases between. This CDR3 has 15 amino acids. Germline CDR1 SGHRS, CDR2 YFSETQ. CDR3 region: CASSPSTTFNYGYTF. The CDR3 coding sequence is TGCGCCAGCAGCCCGTCGACGACTTTTAACTATGGCTACACCTTC.

Worth noting for this clone: The same CDR3 can be traced to other DNA sequences in this sample. The chain joins TRBV11-3 to TRBJ1-1; maybe TRBD1 (6 bases). The germline V gene encodes CDR1 SGHNT and CDR2 YENEEA. The germline V and J ends were trimmed by 5 bases and 1 base, with 11 bases remaining between them. The CDR3 length is 14 residues. The CDR3 bases are TGTGCCAGCAGCCTGGGGGCGGAGAACACTGAAGCTTTCTTT. Encoded protein: CASSLGAENTEAFF.

V usage is TRBV25-1 and J usage is TRBJ1-4; D uncertain. Trimming left V 7 bases short and J 4 bases short, with 13 bases between. This CDR3 is 14 amino acids long. Germline CDR1 is MGHDK and CDR2 is SYGVNS. CDR3 in amino acids: CASTPQLGNEKLFF. The CDR3, as DNA: TGTGCCAGCACCCCGCAACTCGGTAATGAAAAACTGTTTTTT.

This chain links TRBV19 with TRBJ2-7; 9 nucleotides align to TRBD1. V dropped 6 bases and J dropped 1; count of bases not matched to a gene: 10. The CDR3 consists of 16 residues. Per germline, CDR1 LNHDA and CDR2 SQIVND (reference sequence). The CDR3 DNA reads TGTGCCAGTAGCTCCCCTCGGGGACAGGGTTCCTACGAGCAGTACTTC. Protein product: CASSSPRGQGSYEQYF.

The chain recombines TRBV7-9 with TRBJ1-5; 8 bases agree with TRBD1. V shed 5 bases, J shed 6 bases, and the junction held 6 bases outside the gene matches. This CDR3 comprises 14 residues. The germline CDR1 and CDR2 sequences are SEHNR and FQNEAQ (reference sequence). The CDR3 region is CASSQGQGTQPQHF. In DNA, the CDR3 is TGTGCCAGCAGCCAAGGACAGGGTACTCAGCCCCAGCATTTT.

The gene calls are TRBV2 and TRBJ1-4, with TRBD1 matching over 10 bases. Trimming cost V 7 bases and J 4 bases; bases outside gene matches: 3. The CDR3 totals 14 residues. Germline values: CDR1 SNHLY, CDR2 FYNNEI. CDR3 DNA: TGTGCCAGCATCGGGACAGGGGTTAATGAAAAACTGTTTTTT. Its translation is CASIGTGVNEKLFF.